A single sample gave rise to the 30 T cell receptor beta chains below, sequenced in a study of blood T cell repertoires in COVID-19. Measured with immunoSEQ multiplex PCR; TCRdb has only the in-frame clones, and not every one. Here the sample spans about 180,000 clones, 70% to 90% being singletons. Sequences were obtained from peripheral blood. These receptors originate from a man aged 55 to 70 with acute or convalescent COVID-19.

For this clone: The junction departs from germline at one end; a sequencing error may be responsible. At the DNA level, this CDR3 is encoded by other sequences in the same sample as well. CDR3: CASSRTGGYTF. DNA for the CDR3: TGTGCCAGCAGTAGGACGGGGGGCTACACCTTC. The chain uses TRBV19 and TRBJ1-2, with D unresolved. This CDR3 region has 11 residues. Germline V gene sequence: CDR1 LNHDA, CDR2 SQIVND (reference sequence).

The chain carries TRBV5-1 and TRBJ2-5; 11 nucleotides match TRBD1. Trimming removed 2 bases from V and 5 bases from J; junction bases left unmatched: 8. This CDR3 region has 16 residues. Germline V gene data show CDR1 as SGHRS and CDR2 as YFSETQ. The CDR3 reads CASSLAGTGGEETQYF. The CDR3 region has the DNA TGCGCCAGCAGCTTAGCCGGGACAGGGGGAGAGGAGACCCAGTACTTC.

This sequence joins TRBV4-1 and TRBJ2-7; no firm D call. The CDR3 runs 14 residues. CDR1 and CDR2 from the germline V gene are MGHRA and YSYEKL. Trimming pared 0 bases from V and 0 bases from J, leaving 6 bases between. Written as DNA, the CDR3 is TGCGCCAGCAGCCAAGACGCCAGCTCCTACGAGCAGTACTTC. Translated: CASSQDASSYEQYF.

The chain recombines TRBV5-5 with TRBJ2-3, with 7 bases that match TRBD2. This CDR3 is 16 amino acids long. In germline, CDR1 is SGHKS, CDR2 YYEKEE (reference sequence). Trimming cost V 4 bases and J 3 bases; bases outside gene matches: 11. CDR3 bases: TGTGCCAGCAGCCCTGGACGGAATAGCGGGACAGATACGCAGTATTTT. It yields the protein CASSPGRNSGTDTQYF.

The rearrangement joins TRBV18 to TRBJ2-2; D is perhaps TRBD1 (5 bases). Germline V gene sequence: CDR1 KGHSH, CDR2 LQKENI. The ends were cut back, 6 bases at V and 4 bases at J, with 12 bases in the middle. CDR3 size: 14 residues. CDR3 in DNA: TGTGCCAGCTCGGTGGGGCGAGGCACCGGGGAGCTGTTTTTT. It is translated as CASSVGRGTGELFF.

CDR3 loop: CAISGQRQTGELFF. The CDR3 nucleotides are TGTGCCATCAGTGGCCAGCGGCAAACCGGGGAGCTGTTTTTT. The rearrangement links TRBV10-3 to TRBJ2-2; possible D gene TRBD2, 5 bases. The CDR3 length is 14 residues. Trimming cost V 4 bases and J 5 bases, with 11 bases left between them. The germline gives CDR1 ENHRY, CDR2 SYGVKD.

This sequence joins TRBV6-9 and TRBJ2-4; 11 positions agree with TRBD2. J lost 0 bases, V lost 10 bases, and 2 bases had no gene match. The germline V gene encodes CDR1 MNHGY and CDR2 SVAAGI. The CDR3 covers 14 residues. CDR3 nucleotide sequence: TGTGCCACTAGCGGGAGGATAGCCAAAAACATTCAGTACTTC. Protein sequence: CATSGRIAKNIQYF.

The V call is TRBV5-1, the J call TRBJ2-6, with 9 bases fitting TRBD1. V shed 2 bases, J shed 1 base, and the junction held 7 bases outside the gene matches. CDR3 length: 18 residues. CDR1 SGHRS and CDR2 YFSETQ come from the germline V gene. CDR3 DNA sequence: TGCGCCAGCAGCTTAGGACAGGGGAAATCTTCTGGGGCCAACGTCCTGACTTTC. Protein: CASSLGQGKSSGANVLTF.

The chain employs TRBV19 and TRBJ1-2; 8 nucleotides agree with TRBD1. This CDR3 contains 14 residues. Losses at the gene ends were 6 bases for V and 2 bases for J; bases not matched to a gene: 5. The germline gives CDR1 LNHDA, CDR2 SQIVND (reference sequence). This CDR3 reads CASRAGGPNYGYTF. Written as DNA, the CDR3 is TGTGCCAGTAGAGCAGGGGGCCCCAACTATGGCTACACCTTC. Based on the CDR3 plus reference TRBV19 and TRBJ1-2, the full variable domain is DGGITQSPKYLFRKEGQNVTLSCEQNLNHDAMYWYRQDPGQGLRLIYYSQIVNDFQKGDIAEGYSVSREKKESFPLTVTSAQKNPTAFYLCASRAGGPNYGYTFGSGTRLTVV.

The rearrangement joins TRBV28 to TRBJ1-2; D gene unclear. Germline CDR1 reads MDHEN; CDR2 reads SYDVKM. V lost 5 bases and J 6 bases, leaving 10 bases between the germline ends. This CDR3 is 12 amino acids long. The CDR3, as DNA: TGTGCCAGCAGTGGAGGCAGGAATGGCTACACCTTC. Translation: CASSGGRNGYTF.

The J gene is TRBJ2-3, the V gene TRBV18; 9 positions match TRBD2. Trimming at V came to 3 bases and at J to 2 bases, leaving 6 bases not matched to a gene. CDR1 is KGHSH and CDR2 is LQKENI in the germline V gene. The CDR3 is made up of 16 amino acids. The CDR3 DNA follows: TGTGCCAGCTCACCGGGACTAGCAGGTACCACAGATACGCAGTATTTT. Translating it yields CASSPGLAGTTDTQYF. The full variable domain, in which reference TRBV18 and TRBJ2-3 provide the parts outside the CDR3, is NAGVMQNPRHLVRRRGQEARLRCSPMKGHSHVYWYRQLPEEGLKFMVYLQKENIIDESGMPKERFSAEFPKEGPSILRIQQVVRGDSAAYFCASSPGLAGTTDTQYFGPGTRLTVL.

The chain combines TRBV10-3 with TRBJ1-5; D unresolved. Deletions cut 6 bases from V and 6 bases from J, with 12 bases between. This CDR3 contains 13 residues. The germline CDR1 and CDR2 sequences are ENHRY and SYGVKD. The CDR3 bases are TGTGCCATCAGGGAGGACTCTGGTCAGCCCCAGCATTTT. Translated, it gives CAIREDSGQPQHF.

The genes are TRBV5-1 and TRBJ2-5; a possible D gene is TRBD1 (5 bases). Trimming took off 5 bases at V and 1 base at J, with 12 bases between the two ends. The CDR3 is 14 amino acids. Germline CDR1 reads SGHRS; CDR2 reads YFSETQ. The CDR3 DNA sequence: TGCGCCAGCAGGAATTCAGACAGCCAAGAGACCCAGTACTTC. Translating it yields CASRNSDSQETQYF.

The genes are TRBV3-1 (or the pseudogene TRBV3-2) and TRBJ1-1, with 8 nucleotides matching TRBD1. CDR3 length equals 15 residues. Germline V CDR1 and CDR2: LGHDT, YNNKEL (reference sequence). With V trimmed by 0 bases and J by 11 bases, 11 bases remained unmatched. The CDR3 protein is CASSQEGQAQRKAFF. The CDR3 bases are TGTGCCAGCAGCCAAGAGGGACAGGCCCAGCGCAAGGCTTTCTTT.

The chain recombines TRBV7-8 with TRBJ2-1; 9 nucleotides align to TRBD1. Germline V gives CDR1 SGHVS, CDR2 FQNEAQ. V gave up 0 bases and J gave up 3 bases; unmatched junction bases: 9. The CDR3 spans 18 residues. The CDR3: CASSLAFETGGIYNEQFF. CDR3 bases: TGTGCCAGCAGCTTAGCGTTTGAGACAGGGGGAATCTACAATGAGCAGTTCTTC.

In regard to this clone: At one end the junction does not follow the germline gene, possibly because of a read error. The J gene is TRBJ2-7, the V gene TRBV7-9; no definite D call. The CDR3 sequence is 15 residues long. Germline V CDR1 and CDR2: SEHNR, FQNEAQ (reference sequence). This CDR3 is CASSPPTNPQYERYF. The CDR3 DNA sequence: TGTGCCAGCAGCCCGCCCACCAACCCCCAGTACGAGCGGTACTTC.

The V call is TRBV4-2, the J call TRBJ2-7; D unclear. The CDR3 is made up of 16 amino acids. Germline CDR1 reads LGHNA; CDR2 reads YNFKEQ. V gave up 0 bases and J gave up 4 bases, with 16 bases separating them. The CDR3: CASSQDLSEIIYEQYF. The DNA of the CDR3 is TGTGCCAGCAGCCAAGATTTAAGCGAGATTATATACGAGCAGTACTTC.

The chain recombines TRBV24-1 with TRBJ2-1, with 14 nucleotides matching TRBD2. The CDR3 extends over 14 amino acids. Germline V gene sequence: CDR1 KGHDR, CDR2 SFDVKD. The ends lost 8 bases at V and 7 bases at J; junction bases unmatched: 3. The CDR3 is CATTGTSGRNEQFF. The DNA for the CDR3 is TGTGCCACCACCGGGACTAGCGGGAGAAATGAGCAGTTCTTC.

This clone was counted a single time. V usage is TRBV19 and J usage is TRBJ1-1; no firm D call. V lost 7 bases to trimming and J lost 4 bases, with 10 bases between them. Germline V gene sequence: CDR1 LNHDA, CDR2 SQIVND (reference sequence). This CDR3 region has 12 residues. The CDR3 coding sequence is TGTGCCAGTAATGGACGGGGCACTGAAGCTTTCTTT. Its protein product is CASNGRGTEAFF.

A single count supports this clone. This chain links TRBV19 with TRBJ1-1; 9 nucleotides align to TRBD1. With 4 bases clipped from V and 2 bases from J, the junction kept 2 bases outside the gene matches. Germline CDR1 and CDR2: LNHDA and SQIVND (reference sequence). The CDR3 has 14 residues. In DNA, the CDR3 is TGTGCCAGTAGTAAACAGGGGGCTAACACTGAAGCTTTCTTT. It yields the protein CASSKQGANTEAFF.

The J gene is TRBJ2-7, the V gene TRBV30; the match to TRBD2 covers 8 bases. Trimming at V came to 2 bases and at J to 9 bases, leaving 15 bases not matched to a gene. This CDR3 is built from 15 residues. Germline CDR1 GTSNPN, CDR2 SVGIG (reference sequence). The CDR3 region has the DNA TGTGCCTGGAGTAGAAATTTAGCGGGACGATCCGGGCAGTACTTC. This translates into CAWSRNLAGRSGQYF.

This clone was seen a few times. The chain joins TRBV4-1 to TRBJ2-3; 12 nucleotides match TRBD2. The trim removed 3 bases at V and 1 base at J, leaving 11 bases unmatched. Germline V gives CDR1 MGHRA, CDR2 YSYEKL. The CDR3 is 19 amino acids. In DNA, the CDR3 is TGCGCCAGCAGCCACCGACTAGCGGGAGAGGTTCCCGGCACAGATACGCAGTATTTT. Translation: CASSHRLAGEVPGTDTQYF.

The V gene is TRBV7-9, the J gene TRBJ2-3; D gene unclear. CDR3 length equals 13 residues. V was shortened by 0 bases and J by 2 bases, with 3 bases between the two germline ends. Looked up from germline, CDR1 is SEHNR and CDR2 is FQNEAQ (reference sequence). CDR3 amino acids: CASSLAHTDTQYF. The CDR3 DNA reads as TGTGCCAGCAGCTTAGCCCACACAGATACGCAGTATTTT.

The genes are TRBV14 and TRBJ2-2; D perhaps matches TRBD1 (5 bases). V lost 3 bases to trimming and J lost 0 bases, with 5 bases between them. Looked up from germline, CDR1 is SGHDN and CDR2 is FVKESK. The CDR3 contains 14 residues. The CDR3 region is CASSQTANTGELFF. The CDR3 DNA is TGTGCCAGCAGCCAGACAGCGAACACCGGGGAGCTGTTTTTT.

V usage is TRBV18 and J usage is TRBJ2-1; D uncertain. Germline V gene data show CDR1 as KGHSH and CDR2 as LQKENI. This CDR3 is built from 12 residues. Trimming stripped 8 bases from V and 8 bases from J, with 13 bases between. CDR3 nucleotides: TGTGCCAGCCCTGGTCATTCGGATGAGCAGTTCTTC. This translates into CASPGHSDEQFF.

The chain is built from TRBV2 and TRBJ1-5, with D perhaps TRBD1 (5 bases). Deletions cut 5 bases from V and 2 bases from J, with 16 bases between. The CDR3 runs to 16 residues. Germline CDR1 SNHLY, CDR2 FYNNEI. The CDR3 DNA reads TGTGCCAGCAGTCCGGAGGGGCAAATAGGCAATCAGCCCCAGCATTTT. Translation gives CASSPEGQIGNQPQHF.

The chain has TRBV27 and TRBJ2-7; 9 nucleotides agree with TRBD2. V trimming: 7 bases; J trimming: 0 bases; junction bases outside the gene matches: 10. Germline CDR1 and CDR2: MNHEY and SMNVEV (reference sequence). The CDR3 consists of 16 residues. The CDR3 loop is CASTNEEREVSYEQYF. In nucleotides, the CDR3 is TGTGCCAGCACCAATGAGGAGCGGGAGGTCTCCTACGAGCAGTACTTC.

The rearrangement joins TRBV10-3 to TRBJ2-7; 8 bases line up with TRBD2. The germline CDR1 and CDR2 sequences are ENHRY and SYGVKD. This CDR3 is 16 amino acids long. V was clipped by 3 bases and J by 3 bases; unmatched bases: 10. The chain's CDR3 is CAISEFAAGVGYEQYF. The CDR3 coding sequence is TGTGCCATCAGTGAATTCGCAGCGGGAGTAGGCTACGAGCAGTACTTC.

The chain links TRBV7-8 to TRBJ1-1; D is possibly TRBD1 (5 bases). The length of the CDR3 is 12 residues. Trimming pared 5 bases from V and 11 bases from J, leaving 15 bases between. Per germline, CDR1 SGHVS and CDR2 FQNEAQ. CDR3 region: CASSQAGGTAFF. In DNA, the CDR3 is TGTGCCAGCAGCCAGGCTGGAGGGACCGCTTTCTTT.

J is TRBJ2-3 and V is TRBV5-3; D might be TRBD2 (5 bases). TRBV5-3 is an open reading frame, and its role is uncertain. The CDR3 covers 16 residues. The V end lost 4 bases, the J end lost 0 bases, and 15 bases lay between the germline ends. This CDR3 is CARSLDWFLSTDTQYF. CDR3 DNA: TGTGCCAGAAGCCTGGACTGGTTTCTAAGCACAGATACGCAGTATTTT.